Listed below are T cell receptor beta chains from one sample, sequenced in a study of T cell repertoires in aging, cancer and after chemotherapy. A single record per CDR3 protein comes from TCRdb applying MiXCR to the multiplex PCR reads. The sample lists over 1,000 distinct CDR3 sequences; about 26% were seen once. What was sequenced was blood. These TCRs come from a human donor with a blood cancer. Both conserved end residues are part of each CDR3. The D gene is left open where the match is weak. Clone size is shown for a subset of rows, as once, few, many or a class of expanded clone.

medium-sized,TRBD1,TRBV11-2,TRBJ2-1,TGTGCCAGCAGCCTGCGGCCGGGACAGGGCAATGAGCAGTTCTTC,CASSLRPGQGNEQFF
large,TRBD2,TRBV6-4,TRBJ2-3,TGTGCCAGCAGTGAGCGGGAGACAGATACGCAGTATTTT,CASSERETDTQYF
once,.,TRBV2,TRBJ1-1,TGTTCCAGCAGCACGGTCCGTGTCAGGGCTTCGGTGTGGGCTGAAGCTTTCTTT,CSSSTVRVRASVWAEAFF
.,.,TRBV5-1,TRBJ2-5,TGCGCCAGCAGCATGGGACATGGGCAAGAGACCCAGTACTTC,CASSMGHGQETQYF
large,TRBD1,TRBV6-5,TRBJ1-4,TGTGCCAGCAGTTACTCCGGGACAGGGGGCAAATTGGGTGGAAAACTGTTTTTT,CASSYSGTGGKLGGKLFF
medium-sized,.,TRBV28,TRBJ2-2,TGTGCCAGCAGTCTCCCATTTGGGGTCACCGGGGAGCTGTTTTTT,CASSLPFGVTGELFF
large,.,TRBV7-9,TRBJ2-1,TGTGCCAGCAGCTTCAGCCACGCCACCTACAATGAGCAGTTCTTC,CASSFSHATYNEQFF
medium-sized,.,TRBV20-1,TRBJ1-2,TGCAGTGCCGTGGACGGAGGGGGTTCAGGTGGCTACACCTTC,CSAVDGGGSGGYTF
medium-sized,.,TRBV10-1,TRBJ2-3,TGCGCTGCGGATACACCCGGGGATCCAAGGGCAGATACGCAGTATTTT,CAADTPGDPRADTQYF
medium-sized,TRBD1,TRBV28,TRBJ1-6,TGTGCCAGCAGTTTAGGCAGGGGGAGTTCTTTGACCGAAAATTCACCCCTCCACTTT,CASSLGRGSSLTENSPLHF
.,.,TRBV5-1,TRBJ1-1,TGCGCCAGCAGGGTTGGGCAGAAAGCCGCTGAAGCTTTCTTT,CASRVGQKAAEAFF
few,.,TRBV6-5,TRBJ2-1,TGTGCCAGCAGTTACTCCGGACAGCGAGCGAACACCGGGGAGGGTGAGCAGTTCTTC,CASSYSGQRANTGEGEQFF
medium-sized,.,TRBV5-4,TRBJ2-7,TGTGCCAGCAGTCCTGACAGCTTTTCCTACGAGCAGTACTTC,CASSPDSFSYEQYF
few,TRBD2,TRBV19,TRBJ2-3,TGTGCCAGTAGTGGGACTAGCGGCCTAGGAGGGGCGCAGTATTTT,CASSGTSGLGGAQYF
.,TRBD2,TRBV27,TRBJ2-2,TGTGCCAGCAGTTTAAGGGGACTAGTTGATCCCGGGGAGCTGTTTTTT,CASSLRGLVDPGELFF
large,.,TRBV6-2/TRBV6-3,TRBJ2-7,TGTGCCAGCAGCCTACCCCCCACCTACGAGCAGTACTTC,CASSLPPTYEQYF
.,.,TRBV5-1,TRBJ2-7,TGCGCCAGCAGCTTGCCTAATAAAAACAGGGCCCGGGTCTACGAGCAGTACTTC,CASSLPNKNRARVYEQYF
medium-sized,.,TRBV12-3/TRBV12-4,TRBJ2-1,TGTGCCAGCAGTCCCGGGACCCCCAATGAGCAGTTCTTC,CASSPGTPNEQFF
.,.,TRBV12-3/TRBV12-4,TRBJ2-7,TGTGCCAGCAGTAAGACGAGGACACTCGAGCAGTACTTC,CASSKTRTLEQYF
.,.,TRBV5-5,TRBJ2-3,TGTGCCAGCAGCTTAGCTGGGCACCGGGATACGCAGTATTTT,CASSLAGHRDTQYF
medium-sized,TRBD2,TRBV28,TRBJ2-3,TGTGCCAGCAGGGCCGGGACTAGCTATAACGCAGATACGCAGTATTTT,CASRAGTSYNADTQYF
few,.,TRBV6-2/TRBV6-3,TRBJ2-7,TGTGCCAGCAGTTCCTTACAGGGCCACTTTGCCCACGAGCAGTACTTC,CASSSLQGHFAHEQYF
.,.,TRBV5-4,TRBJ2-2,TGTGCCAGCAGGGTCCGGGACTGTGACCCCGCCGGGGAGCTGTTTTTT,CASRVRDCDPAGELFF
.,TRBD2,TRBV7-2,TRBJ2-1,TGTGCCAGCAGCTTAGGCGAGGGGATTGGACTAGCGGGATTCTACAATGAGCAGTTCTTC,CASSLGEGIGLAGFYNEQFF
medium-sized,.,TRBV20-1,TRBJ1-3,TGCAGTGCTTGGGAGCCGGGGTCCTCTGGAAACACCATATATTTT,CSAWEPGSSGNTIYF
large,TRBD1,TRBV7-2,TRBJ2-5,TGTGCCAGCAGCCGAGGGGGACAGGTGGGGGGGACCCAGTACTTC,CASSRGGQVGGTQYF
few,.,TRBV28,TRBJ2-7,TGTGCCAGCAGTTTGTCTCGGGGAAGCTCCTACGAGCAGTACTTC,CASSLSRGSSYEQYF
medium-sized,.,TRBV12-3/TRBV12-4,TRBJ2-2,TGTGCCACCACGCGTCCCGGGGAGCTGTTTTTT,CATTRPGELFF
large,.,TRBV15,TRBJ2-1,TGTGCCACCAGCAGAACAGGGATTGGAAGCTCCTACAATGAGCAGTTCTTC,CATSRTGIGSSYNEQFF
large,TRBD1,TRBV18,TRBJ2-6,TGTGCCAGCTCACCGGCCGAGGGACAGGTAGACTCTGGGGCCAACGTCCTGACTTTC,CASSPAEGQVDSGANVLTF
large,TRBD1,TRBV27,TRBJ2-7,TGTGCCAGCAGTTTACAGGGGGCGAATTACGAGCAGTACTTC,CASSLQGANYEQYF
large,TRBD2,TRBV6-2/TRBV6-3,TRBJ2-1,TGTGCCAGCCAGCGGGGGAGCTCCTACAATGAGCAGTTCTTC,CASQRGSSYNEQFF
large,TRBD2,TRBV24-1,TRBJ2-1,TGTGCCACCAGTGATCCTTATCAACCGGGACTAGCGAAGAATGAGCAGTTCTTC,CATSDPYQPGLAKNEQFF
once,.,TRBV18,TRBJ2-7,TGTGCCAGCTCACCCAGGGACGGGTACGAGCAGTACTTC,CASSPRDGYEQYF
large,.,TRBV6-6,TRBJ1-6,TGTGCCAGCAGTTACGTTTCGGGGATCGGGTCACCCCTCCACTTT,CASSYVSGIGSPLHF
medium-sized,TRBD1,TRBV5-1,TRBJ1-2,TGCGCCAGCAGCCTGGCATGGACAGGGGGTGTCTATGGCTACACCTTC,CASSLAWTGGVYGYTF
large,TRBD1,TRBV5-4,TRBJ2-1,TGTGCCAGCAGCCAGAGGGACAGGGGGAAAAGGACTAAGATCTACAATGAGCAGTTCTTC,CASSQRDRGKRTKIYNEQFF
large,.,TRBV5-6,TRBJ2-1,TGTGCCAGCAGCTTGGAAGGGAGCTCCTACAATGAGCAGTTCTTC,CASSLEGSSYNEQFF
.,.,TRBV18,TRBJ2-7,TGTGCCAGCTCATCTCTCAGCTGGATAAGCTCCTACGAGCAGTACTTC,CASSSLSWISSYEQYF
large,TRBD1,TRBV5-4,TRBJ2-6,TGTGCCAGCAGCTCACGCTCTTGGACAGGGGCCAGCTCTGGGGCCAACGTCCTGACTTTC,CASSSRSWTGASSGANVLTF
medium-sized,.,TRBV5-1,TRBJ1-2,TGCGCCAGCAGCTCCCAGTTATCTAACTATGGCTACACCTTC,CASSSQLSNYGYTF
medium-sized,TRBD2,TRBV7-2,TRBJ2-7,TGTGCCAGCAGCCAAGCCGGGACTACGCTTTACGAGCAGTACTTC,CASSQAGTTLYEQYF
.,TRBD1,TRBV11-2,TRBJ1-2,TGTGCTAGCAGGTCCGGGACAGGGGCACTCTATGGCTACACCTTC,CASRSGTGALYGYTF
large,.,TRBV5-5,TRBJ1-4,TGTGCCAGCAGCTTGACGATTGAAAAACTGTTTTTT,CASSLTIEKLFF
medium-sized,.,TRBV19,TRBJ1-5,TGTGCCAGTAGCGTCCTCAGGGCGGTGAGCAATCAGCCCCAGCATTTT,CASSVLRAVSNQPQHF
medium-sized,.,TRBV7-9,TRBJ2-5,TGTGCCAGCAGCTTAGGGCAGGGAAGACTTGAGACCCAGTACTTC,CASSLGQGRLETQYF
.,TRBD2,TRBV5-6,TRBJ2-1,TGTGCCAGCAGCTACATGACTAGCGGGGGCCACTACAATGAGCAGTTCTTC,CASSYMTSGGHYNEQFF
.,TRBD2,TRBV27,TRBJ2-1,TGTGCCAGCAGACTATGGGGCGGGAGGGCCATGGATGAGCAGTTCTTC,CASRLWGGRAMDEQFF
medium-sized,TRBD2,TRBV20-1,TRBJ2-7,TGCAGTGCTGATAAGCGGGACTACAACGAGCAGTACTTC,CSADKRDYNEQYF
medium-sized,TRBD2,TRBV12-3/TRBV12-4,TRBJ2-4,TGTGCCAGCAGTCTGATACTAGCGGGAGTACGTGCCAAAAACATTCAGTACTTC,CASSLILAGVRAKNIQYF